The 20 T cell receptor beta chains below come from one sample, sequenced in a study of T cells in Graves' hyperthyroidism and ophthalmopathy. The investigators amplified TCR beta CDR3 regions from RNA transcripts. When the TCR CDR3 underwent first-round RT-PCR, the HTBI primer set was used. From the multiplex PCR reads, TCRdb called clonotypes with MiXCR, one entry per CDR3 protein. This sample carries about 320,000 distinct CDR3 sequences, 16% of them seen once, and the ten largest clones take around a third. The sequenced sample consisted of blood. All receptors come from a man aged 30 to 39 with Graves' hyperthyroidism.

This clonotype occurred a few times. Here the CDR3 DNA reads TGTGCCAGCAGCTACCCAGGGGTAGAAAAACTGTTTTTT. Translated, it gives CASSYPGVEKLFF. The genes are TRBV5-5 and TRBJ1-4, with D perhaps matching TRBD1 (6 bases). Germline V gives CDR1 SGHKS, CDR2 YYEKEE (reference sequence). V was cut by 3 bases and J by 8 bases, with 11 bases left in between. The CDR3 runs to 13 residues.

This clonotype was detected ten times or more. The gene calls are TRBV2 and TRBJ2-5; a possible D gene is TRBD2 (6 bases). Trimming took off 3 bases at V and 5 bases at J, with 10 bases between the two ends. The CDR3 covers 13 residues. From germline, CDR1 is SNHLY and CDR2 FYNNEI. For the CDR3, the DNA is TGTGCCAGCAGTGAGGGGGACTTGGAGACCCAGTACTTC. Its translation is CASSEGDLETQYF.

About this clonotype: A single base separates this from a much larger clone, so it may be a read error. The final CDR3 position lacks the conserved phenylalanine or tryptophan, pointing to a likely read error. CDR3 residues: CSARDGTSRTEAFL. The CDR3 DNA reads TGCAGTGCTAGAGACGGGACCTCGCGGACTGAAGCTTTCCTT. The rearrangement joins TRBV20-1 to TRBJ1-1; D perhaps matches TRBD1 (5 bases). From germline, CDR1 is DFQATT and CDR2 SNEGSKA (reference sequence). The V and J ends lost 0 bases and 5 bases respectively, with 13 bases between them. The CDR3 is 14 residues long.

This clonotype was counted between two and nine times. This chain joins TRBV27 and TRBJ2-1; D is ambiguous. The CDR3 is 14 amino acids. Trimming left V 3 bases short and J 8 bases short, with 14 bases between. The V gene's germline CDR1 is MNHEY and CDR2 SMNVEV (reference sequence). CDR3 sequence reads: CASSLFSGSYEQFF. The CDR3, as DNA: TGTGCCAGCAGTTTGTTTTCTGGTTCGTATGAGCAGTTCTTC.

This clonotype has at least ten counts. CDR3 bases: TGTGCCAGCAGTTTGATAAATGGTGATGAGCAGTTCTTC. The encoded protein is CASSLINGDEQFF. The chain joins TRBV6-1 to TRBJ2-1, with no clear D. This CDR3 has 13 amino acids. Germline CDR1 reads MNHNS; CDR2 reads SASEGT. V dropped 5 bases and J dropped 8 bases, with 13 bases sitting between them.

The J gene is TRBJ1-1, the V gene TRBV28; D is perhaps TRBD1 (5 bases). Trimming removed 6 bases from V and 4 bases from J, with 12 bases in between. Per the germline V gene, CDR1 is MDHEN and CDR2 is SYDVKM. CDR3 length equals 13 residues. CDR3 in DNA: TGTGCCAGCAGGTTTCTGGGGGGCACTGAAGCTTTCTTT. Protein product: CASRFLGGTEAFF.

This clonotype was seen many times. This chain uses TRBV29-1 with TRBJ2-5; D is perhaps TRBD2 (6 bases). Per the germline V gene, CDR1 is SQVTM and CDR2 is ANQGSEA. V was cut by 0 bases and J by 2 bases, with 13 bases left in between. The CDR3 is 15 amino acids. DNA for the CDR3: TGCAGCGTTGAAGATGTGCCGGGGGATCAAGAGACCCAGTACTTC. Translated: CSVEDVPGDQETQYF.

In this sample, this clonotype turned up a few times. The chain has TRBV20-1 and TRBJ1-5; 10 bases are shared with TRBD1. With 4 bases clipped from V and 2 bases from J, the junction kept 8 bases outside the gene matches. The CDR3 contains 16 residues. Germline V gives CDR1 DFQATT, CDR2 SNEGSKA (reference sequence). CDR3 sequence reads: CSATLTGGLGNQPQHF. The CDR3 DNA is TGCAGTGCTACCTTGACAGGGGGCCTGGGCAATCAGCCCCAGCATTTT.

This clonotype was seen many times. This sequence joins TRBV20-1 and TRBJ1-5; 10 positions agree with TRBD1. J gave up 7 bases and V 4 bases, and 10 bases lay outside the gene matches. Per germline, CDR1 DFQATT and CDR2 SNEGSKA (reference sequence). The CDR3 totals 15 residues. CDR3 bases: TGCAGTGCTATCCCCGGGACAGGGGTCGGGCAGCCCCAGCATTTT. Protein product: CSAIPGTGVGQPQHF.

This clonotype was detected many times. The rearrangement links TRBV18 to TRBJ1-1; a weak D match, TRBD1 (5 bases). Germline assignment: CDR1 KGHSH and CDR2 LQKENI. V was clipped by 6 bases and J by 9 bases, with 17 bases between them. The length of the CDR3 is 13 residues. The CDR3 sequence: CASSSEDTEQAFF. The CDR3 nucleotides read TGTGCCAGCTCCTCCGAGGACACGGAACAAGCTTTCTTT.

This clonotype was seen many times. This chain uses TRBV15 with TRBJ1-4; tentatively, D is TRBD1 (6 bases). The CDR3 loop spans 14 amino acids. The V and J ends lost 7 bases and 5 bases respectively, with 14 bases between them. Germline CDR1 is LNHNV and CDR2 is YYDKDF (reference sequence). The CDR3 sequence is CATKAGTLNEKLFF. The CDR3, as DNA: TGTGCCACCAAAGCCGGGACATTGAATGAAAAACTGTTTTTT.

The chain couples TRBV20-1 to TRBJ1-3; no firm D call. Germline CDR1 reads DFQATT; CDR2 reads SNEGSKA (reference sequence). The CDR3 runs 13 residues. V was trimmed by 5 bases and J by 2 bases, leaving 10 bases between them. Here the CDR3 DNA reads TGCAGTGCTCAATTAAATACTGGAAACACCATATATTTT. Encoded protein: CSAQLNTGNTIYF.

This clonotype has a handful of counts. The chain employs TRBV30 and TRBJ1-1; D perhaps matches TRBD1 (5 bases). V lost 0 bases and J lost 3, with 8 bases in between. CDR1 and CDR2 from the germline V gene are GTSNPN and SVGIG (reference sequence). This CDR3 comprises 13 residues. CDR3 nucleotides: TGTGCCTGGAGTGTAGTCAGGGACACTGAAGCTTTCTTT. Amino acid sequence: CAWSVVRDTEAFF.

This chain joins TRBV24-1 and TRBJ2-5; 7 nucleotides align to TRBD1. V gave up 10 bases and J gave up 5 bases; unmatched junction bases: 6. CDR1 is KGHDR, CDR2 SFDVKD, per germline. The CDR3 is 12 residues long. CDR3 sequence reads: CATRDRGETQYF. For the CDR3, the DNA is TGTGCCACTCGGGACAGAGGGGAGACCCAGTACTTC.

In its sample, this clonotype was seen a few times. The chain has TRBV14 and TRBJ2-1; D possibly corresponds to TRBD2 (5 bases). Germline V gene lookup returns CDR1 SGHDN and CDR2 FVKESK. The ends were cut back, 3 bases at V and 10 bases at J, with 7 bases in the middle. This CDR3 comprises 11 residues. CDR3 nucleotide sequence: TGTGCCAGCAGCCACAGGAGGGAGCAGTTCTTC. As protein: CASSHRREQFF.

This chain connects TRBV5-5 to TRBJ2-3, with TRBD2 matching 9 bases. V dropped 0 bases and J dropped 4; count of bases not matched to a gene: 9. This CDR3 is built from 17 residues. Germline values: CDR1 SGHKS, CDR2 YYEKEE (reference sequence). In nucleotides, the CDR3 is TGTGCCAGCAGCTTGGCCTTCGGCGGGAGGGGCTCAGATACGCAGTATTTT. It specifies CASSLAFGGRGSDTQYF.

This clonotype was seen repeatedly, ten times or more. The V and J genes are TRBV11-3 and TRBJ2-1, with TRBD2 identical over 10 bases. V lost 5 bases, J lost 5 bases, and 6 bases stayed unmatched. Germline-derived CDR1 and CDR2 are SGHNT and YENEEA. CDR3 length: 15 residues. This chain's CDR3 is CASSRTSGIDNEQFF. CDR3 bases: TGTGCCAGCAGCCGGACTAGCGGAATAGACAATGAGCAGTTCTTC.

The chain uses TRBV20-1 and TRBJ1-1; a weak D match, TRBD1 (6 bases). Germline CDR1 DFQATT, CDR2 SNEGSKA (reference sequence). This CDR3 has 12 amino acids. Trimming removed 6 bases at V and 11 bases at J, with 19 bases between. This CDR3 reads CSAQPGEDRAFF. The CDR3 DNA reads TGCAGTGCGCAACCAGGGGAAGATCGGGCTTTCTTT.

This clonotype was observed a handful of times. DNA of the CDR3: TGTGCCAGGAGGAATAAGCGAGAGGCAGATACGCAGTATTTT. Translation: CARRNKREADTQYF. This chain connects TRBV5-6 to TRBJ2-3, with D hard to call. Trimming removed 8 bases at V and 4 bases at J, with 17 bases between. The CDR3 contains 14 residues. The V gene's germline CDR1 is SGHDT and CDR2 YYEEEE.

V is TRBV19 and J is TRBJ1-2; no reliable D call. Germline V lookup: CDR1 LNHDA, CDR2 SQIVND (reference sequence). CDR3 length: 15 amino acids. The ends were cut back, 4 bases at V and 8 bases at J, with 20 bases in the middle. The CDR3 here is CASSTRAWGAWGYTF. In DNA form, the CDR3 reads TGTGCCAGTAGTACCCGGGCCTGGGGAGCGTGGGGCTACACCTTC.